This entry is about one TCR beta chain. Its matching antigen is unknown. This sample is part of a study of OX40 agonist ivuxolimab in advanced cancers. About the study: Among those enrolled, mean age was roughly 55 years (range about 23 to 79) and about 81% were male.

The study, taken as a whole, reports: At doses 0.1 to 3.0 mg/kg, CD4+ and CD8+ clones expanded.

CDR1 and CDR2 from the germline V gene are SGHVS and FQNEAQ. The CDR3 runs to 14 residues. J lost 8 bases, V lost 5 bases, and 9 bases had no gene match. Data came from immunoSEQ multiplex PCR; TCRdb stores just in-frame clones and leaves some out. This table holds over 40,000 clones, around 88% found once. The source material was CD4+ or CD8+ T cells sorted from blood, sampled in a trial of the OX40 agonist ivuxolimab. The sequence was obtained from an adult with an advanced solid tumor such as melanoma, head and neck, liver or kidney cancer. The V and J genes are TRBV7-8 and TRBJ1-2; 9 nucleotides line up with TRBD1. In nucleotides, the CDR3 is TGTGCCAGCAGCAACCTCGACAGGGGGGAAGGCTACACCTTC. Its protein product is CASSNLDRGEGYTF.